This paragraph covers one T cell receptor beta chain sequence. The antigen is not known. The data belong to a study of OX40 agonist ivuxolimab in advanced cancers. Study information: Patients' therapy was ivuxolimab, an antibody that acts as an agonist of OX40 (CD134). Those enrolled were roughly 80% male, with a mean age of 60 years and ages from about 20 to 85.

The assay was immunoSEQ multiplex PCR, and TCRdb's table has in-frame clones only and misses some. The sample carries over 80,000 clones, less than 85% recorded once. V lost 10 bases and J 7 bases, leaving 19 bases between the germline ends. The CDR3 loop spans 14 amino acids. The V gene's germline CDR1 is MNHEY and CDR2 SVGAGI. Study-level points and caveats: The specificity for antigen of the expanded peripheral T cells was not determined. Partial responders at 0.1-3.0 mg/kg had among the lowest clonal expansion.

The specimen comprised CD4+ or CD8+ T cells sorted from blood, sampled in a trial of the OX40 agonist ivuxolimab. The chain carries TRBV6-5 and TRBJ1-4; D is unclear. This TCR came from an adult with an advanced solid tumor such as melanoma, head and neck, liver or kidney cancer. The CDR3 reads CATTSYETGEKLFF. CDR3 nucleotide sequence: TGTGCCACCACGTCTTATGAGACGGGTGAAAAACTGTTTTTT.